A selection of T cell receptor beta chains follows, all from one sample in a study of blood T cells in healthy people across ages. TCRdb reprocessed the 5' RACE reads via MiXCR and lists one record per CDR3 protein. The table lists 1 million to 1.2 million distinct CDR3 sequences, roughly two fifths of them singletons. The sequenced material came from blood. Receptor source: a man younger than 30 in good health. Both conserved end residues are part of each CDR3. D genes are given only for firm matches. Clone size is stated in some rows and not others, as once, few, many or a class when expanded.

j_gene,d_gene,v_gene,len,abundance,CDR3nt,CDR3aa
TRBJ2-3,.,TRBV6-2/TRBV6-3,12,once,TGTGCCAGCGGGCCCTTCACAGATACGCAGTATTTT,CASGPFTDTQYF
TRBJ1-1,.,TRBV12-3/TRBV12-4,14,few,TGTGCCAGCAGACCCGACCGACTGAACACTGAAGCTTTCTTT,CASRPDRLNTEAFF
TRBJ2-3,TRBD2,TRBV12-3/TRBV12-4,16,.,TGTGCCAGCAGTCTACTAGCGGGGGCCCCCGCAGATACGCAGTATTTT,CASSLLAGAPADTQYF
TRBJ1-5,.,TRBV29-1,14,.,TGCAGCGTTTCGGGGGCAGGAGGCAATCAGCCCCAGCATTTT,CSVSGAGGNQPQHF
TRBJ1-1,.,TRBV7-9,15,.,TGTGCCAGCAGCCCCTATACCGCGGTGAACACTGAAGCTTTCTTT,CASSPYTAVNTEAFF
TRBJ2-1,.,TRBV6-2/TRBV6-3,15,.,TGTGCCAGCAGCCCCCGGAGAGGGAGTGACAATGAGCAGTTCTTC,CASSPRRGSDNEQFF
TRBJ2-7,.,TRBV20-1,11,few,TGCAGTGCAAGCAGTCCGCGCCTGCAGTACTTC,CSASSPRLQYF
TRBJ1-5,.,TRBV4-3,17,.,TGCGCCAGCAGCCAAGGCCCCCACCAGGGGAGCAATCAGCCCCAGCATTTT,CASSQGPHQGSNQPQHF
TRBJ2-1,.,TRBV20-1,12,.,TGCAGTGCTAGGGGGACCATTAATGAGCAGTTCTTC,CSARGTINEQFF
TRBJ1-5,TRBD1,TRBV28,16,.,TGTGCCAGCACCGCCTCCGGACAGGGGATTGATCAGCCCCAGCATTTT,CASTASGQGIDQPQHF
TRBJ1-2,.,TRBV20-1,12,few,TGCAGTGCTAGAGGCTACAGCTATGGCTACACCTTC,CSARGYSYGYTF
TRBJ2-7,.,TRBV6-6,14,.,TGTGCCAGCAGTTACCGCCGCACAGCATACGAGCAGTACTTC,CASSYRRTAYEQYF
TRBJ2-1,TRBD2,TRBV28,14,.,TGTGCCAGCAGGGCGGGGGGGAACAACAATGAGCAGTTCTTC,CASRAGGNNNEQFF
TRBJ1-1,.,TRBV6-6,14,.,TGTGCCAGCAGTTACTCGATCTCGGGTACTGAAGCTTTCTTT,CASSYSISGTEAFF
TRBJ1-1,.,TRBV5-1,14,.,TGCGCCAGCAGCCTGCGTGGTCCCGGGACTGAAGCTTTCTTT,CASSLRGPGTEAFF
TRBJ1-6,TRBD1,TRBV5-1,14,.,TGCGCCAGCAGCACGGGACAGATTAATTCACCCCTCCACTTT,CASSTGQINSPLHF
TRBJ2-5,.,TRBV7-9,12,.,TGTGCCAGCAGCCAATCAGGGCAGACCCAGTACTTC,CASSQSGQTQYF
TRBJ2-7,.,TRBV11-2,13,.,TGTGCCAGCAGCTTAAACCGACAGATCGAGCAGTACTTC,CASSLNRQIEQYF
TRBJ1-2,.,TRBV6-5,11,few,TGTGCCAGCAGTTCCGTCCGGGGCTACACCTTC,CASSSVRGYTF
TRBJ2-1,.,TRBV6-2/TRBV6-3,13,.,TGTGCCAGCTCTGCCCGACTTCGGAATGAGCAGTTCTTC,CASSARLRNEQFF
TRBJ2-7,TRBD1,TRBV27,15,.,TGTGCCAGCAGTTTATCGTGGGACAGCTTCAGCGAGCAGTACTTC,CASSLSWDSFSEQYF
TRBJ2-3,.,TRBV14,15,.,TGTGCCAGCAGCCAAGAGTGGGTAGCCACAGATACGCAGTATTTT,CASSQEWVATDTQYF
TRBJ2-1,.,TRBV10-3,13,few,TGTGCCATCAGTGAAGCAGGGTGGGGTGAGCAGTTCTTC,CAISEAGWGEQFF
TRBJ1-1,.,TRBV5-1,16,.,TGCGCCAGCAGCTTGCTTGACGGAACTATGAACACTGAAGCTTTCTTT,CASSLLDGTMNTEAFF
TRBJ1-5,TRBD1,TRBV12-3/TRBV12-4,14,.,TGTGCCAGCAGTTCGACAGGGGGTGCACAGCCCCAGCATTTT,CASSSTGGAQPQHF
TRBJ1-1,.,TRBV27,15,.,TGTGCCAGCAGCCACCTCGGTGGAAGGAACACTGAAGCTTTCTTT,CASSHLGGRNTEAFF
TRBJ2-2,.,TRBV6-5,13,.,TGTGCCAGCAGTAGGGGTAGGATCGGGGAGCTGTTTTTT,CASSRGRIGELFF
TRBJ1-2,.,TRBV7-2,16,few,TGTGCCAGCAGCCTCGAAGGCGAGTACGGAACCGTTGGCTACACCTTC,CASSLEGEYGTVGYTF
TRBJ1-6,.,TRBV4-3,15,.,TGCGCCGGCAGCCAAGATCCCCGGCCCAGTTCACCCCTCCACTTT,CAGSQDPRPSSPLHF
TRBJ1-4,.,TRBV20-1,13,.,TGCAGTGCACGGTCCATAGAAGGGGAAAAACTGTTTTTT,CSARSIEGEKLFF
TRBJ1-6,.,TRBV20-1,14,.,TGCAGTGCTAGGGTCCGGCCGTTGGATTCACCCCTCCACTTT,CSARVRPLDSPLHF
TRBJ2-2,.,TRBV12-3/TRBV12-4,13,.,TGTGCCAGCAGTTCCCAGATAACCGGGGAGCTGTTTTTT,CASSSQITGELFF
TRBJ2-1,.,TRBV2,13,few,TGTGCCAGCGGGGAGACTAGGAACAATGAGCAGTTCTTC,CASGETRNNEQFF
TRBJ1-5,.,TRBV4-1,16,.,TGCGCCAGCAGCCAAGTCCGGACTATAAAGGCTCAGCCCCAGCATTTT,CASSQVRTIKAQPQHF
TRBJ2-7,.,TRBV27,15,.,TGTGCCAGCAGTTCCGGAGCCAAGGAACCCTACGAGCAGTACTTC,CASSSGAKEPYEQYF
TRBJ2-3,.,TRBV5-1,14,.,TGCGCCAGCAGCGTGGAGAAGAGCACAGATACGCAGTATTTT,CASSVEKSTDTQYF
TRBJ1-4,.,TRBV14,15,.,TGTGCCAGCAGCCAAGATGCCGGACGCCGAGAAAAACTGTTTTTT,CASSQDAGRREKLFF
TRBJ2-5,.,TRBV15,13,.,TGTGCCACCAGCTTGGAGCCGCAAGAGACCCAGTACTTC,CATSLEPQETQYF
TRBJ1-4,.,TRBV4-3,15,.,TGCGCCAGCAGCCAAGATCCCGGGGCTGAAGCAAAACTGTTTTTT,CASSQDPGAEAKLFF
TRBJ1-6,TRBD1,TRBV4-2,15,once,TGTGCCAGCAGCCGAGAGAGAGGGGGCGATTCACCCCTCCACTTT,CASSRERGGDSPLHF
TRBJ2-1,TRBD1,TRBV29-1,13,many,TGCAGCGCTGGACAGGGTACCTACAATGAGCAGTTCTTC,CSAGQGTYNEQFF
TRBJ1-1,TRBD1,TRBV6-4,15,.,TGTGCCAGCAGTGAGTCTCCAGGGGGGCAGACTGAAGCTTTCTTT,CASSESPGGQTEAFF
TRBJ1-2,TRBD1,TRBV4-2,14,.,TGTGCCAGCAGCCAGTCGGACAGGAACTATGGCTACACCTTC,CASSQSDRNYGYTF
TRBJ1-2,.,TRBV11-2,11,.,TGTGCCAGCAGCCCCCGGGGGGCGTACACCTTC,CASSPRGAYTF
TRBJ2-1,TRBD2,TRBV3-1,14,once,TGTGCCAGCAGCCAAGAGGGACTAGCGCTCGAGCAGTTCTTC,CASSQEGLALEQFF
TRBJ1-1,.,TRBV5-1,14,.,TGCGCCAGCAGCTTGGCCCCGGGCGACACTGAAGCTTTCTTT,CASSLAPGDTEAFF
TRBJ2-7,.,TRBV20-1,13,.,TGCAGTGCCCGTACTAGTAGAACCTACGAGCAGTACTTC,CSARTSRTYEQYF
TRBJ1-1,.,TRBV5-6,12,.,TGTGCCAGCAGCTCGGCGGTGACTGAAGCTTTCTTT,CASSSAVTEAFF
TRBJ2-7,.,TRBV20-1,13,.,TGCAGTGCCGGACCGCAGGAAGCCTACGAGCAGTACTTC,CSAGPQEAYEQYF
TRBJ1-1,.,TRBV30,14,.,TGTGCCTGGTCCCCCCCCGGGGTTAACACTGAAGCTTTCTTT,CAWSPPGVNTEAFF
TRBJ2-1,.,TRBV20-1,14,.,TGCAGTGCTAGAGATTGGGCAGGTCTAAATGAGCAGTTCTTC,CSARDWAGLNEQFF
TRBJ2-3,TRBD2,TRBV5-1,17,.,TGCGCCAGCAGCCTGTCCCCTAGCGGGGTTATTGGAGATACGCAGTATTTT,CASSLSPSGVIGDTQYF
TRBJ1-1,TRBD1,TRBV6-5,14,few,TGTGCCAGCAGTTCGGGACAGGGGTGGACTGAAGCTTTCTTT,CASSSGQGWTEAFF
TRBJ1-5,.,TRBV3-1,16,.,TGTGCCAGCAGCCCCGGGACGCCGCTTGGCAATCAGCCCCAGCATTTT,CASSPGTPLGNQPQHF
TRBJ1-1,TRBD1,TRBV5-1,18,.,TGCGCCAGCAGCCCCGCCGGGACAGGGTCGGAGATAATGACTGAAGCTTTCTTT,CASSPAGTGSEIMTEAFF
TRBJ1-1,.,TRBV29-1,14,few,TGCAGCGTTTCCCCCAACACAGTGAACACTGAAGCTTTCTTT,CSVSPNTVNTEAFF
TRBJ2-1,.,TRBV7-9,15,few,TGTGCCAGCGCCACGGGGGTTGGGAGAAACAATGAGCAGTTCTTC,CASATGVGRNNEQFF
TRBJ2-7,.,TRBV6-5,16,.,TGTGCCAGCAGTTGGGAAACCTCGACTGGTTACAATGAGCAGTACTTC,CASSWETSTGYNEQYF
TRBJ1-1,.,TRBV20-1,15,.,TGCAGTGCTAGAGCCCCCAGGGGCGTGAACACTGAAGCTTTCTTT,CSARAPRGVNTEAFF